Below, one T cell receptor beta chain is given with its context. Antigen unknown. A read error may account for a junction end that differs from germline. The donors belonged to the roughly 110-subject validation cohort, separate from the approximately 700-subject first cohort. Per the germline V gene, CDR1 is SEHNR and CDR2 is FQNEAQ (reference sequence). This CDR3 spans 18 amino acids. The sample originates from a study of cytomegalovirus exposure and HLA in healthy donors. Study context: The use of the same platform for the 110 or so validation repertoires and the 550 to 700 first-cohort repertoires was reported by a later analysis. Findings and caveats of the study: Most TCR sequences were seen very rarely across donors, but some public TCRs occurred in many.

Here immunoSEQ multiplex PCR was the method, and the copy in TCRdb shows in-frame clones only, minus some. Here the sample spans under 65,000 clones, over 85% being singletons. The sample consisted of PBMCs. This chain joins TRBV7-9 and TRBJ2-7; TRBD1 agrees at 11 bases. The receptor was isolated from a woman between 18 and 29 years old in good health and CMV-seropositive. The CDR3 DNA reads as TGTGCCAGCACCTTATCCTTCACCGGGACAGGGGGACCCTACGAGCAGTACTTC. Protein product: CASTLSFTGTGGPYEQYF. The full variable domain, completed using reference TRBV7-9 and TRBJ2-7, is DTGVSQNPRHKITKRGQNVTFRCDPISEHNRLYWYRQTLGQGPEFLTYFQNEAQLEKSRLLSDRFSAERPKGSFSTLEIQRTEQGDSAMYLCASTLSFTGTGGPYEQYFGPGTRLTVT.